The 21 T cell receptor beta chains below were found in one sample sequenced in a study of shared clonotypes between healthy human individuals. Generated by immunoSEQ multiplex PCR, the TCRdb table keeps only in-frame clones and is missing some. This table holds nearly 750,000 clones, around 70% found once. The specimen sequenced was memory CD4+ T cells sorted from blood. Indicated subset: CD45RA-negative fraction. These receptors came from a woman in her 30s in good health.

CDR3 nucleotide sequence: TGTGCCAGCACCCGAGGGGGCCGACAGGGGGAGGGCACAGATACGCAGTATTTT. Its protein product is CASTRGGRQGEGTDTQYF. The chain uses TRBV25-1 and TRBJ2-3; 9 nucleotides line up with TRBD1. Germline V gives CDR1 MGHDK, CDR2 SYGVNS. V shed 7 bases, J shed 1 base, and the junction held 15 bases outside the gene matches. CDR3 size: 18 residues.

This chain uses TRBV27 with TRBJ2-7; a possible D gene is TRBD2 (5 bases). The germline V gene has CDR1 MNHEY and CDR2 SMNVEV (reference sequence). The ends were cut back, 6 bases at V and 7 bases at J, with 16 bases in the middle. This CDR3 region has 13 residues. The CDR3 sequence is CASRSLATREQYF. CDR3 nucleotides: TGTGCCAGCAGATCCTTAGCGACTCGGGAGCAGTACTTC.

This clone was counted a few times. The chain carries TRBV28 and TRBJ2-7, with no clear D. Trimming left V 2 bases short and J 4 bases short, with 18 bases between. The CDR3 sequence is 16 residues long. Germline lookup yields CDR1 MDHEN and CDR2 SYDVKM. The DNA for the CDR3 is TGTGCCAGCAGTTTAGACGGTGGCGTCGCCCCGTACGAGCAGTACTTC. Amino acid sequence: CASSLDGGVAPYEQYF.

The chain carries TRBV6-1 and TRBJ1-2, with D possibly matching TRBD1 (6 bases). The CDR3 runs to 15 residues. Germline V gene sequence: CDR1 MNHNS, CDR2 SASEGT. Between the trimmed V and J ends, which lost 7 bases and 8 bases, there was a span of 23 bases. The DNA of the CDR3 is TGTGCCAGCACCAAGCAGACGTCACAGGGTGGCGGCTACACCTTC. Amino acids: CASTKQTSQGGGYTF.

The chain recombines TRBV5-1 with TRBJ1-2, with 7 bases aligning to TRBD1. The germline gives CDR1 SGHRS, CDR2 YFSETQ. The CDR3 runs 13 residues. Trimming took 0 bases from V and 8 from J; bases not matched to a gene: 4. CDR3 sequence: CASSLGQGIGYTF. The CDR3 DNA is TGCGCCAGCAGCTTGGGACAGGGCATCGGCTACACCTTC.

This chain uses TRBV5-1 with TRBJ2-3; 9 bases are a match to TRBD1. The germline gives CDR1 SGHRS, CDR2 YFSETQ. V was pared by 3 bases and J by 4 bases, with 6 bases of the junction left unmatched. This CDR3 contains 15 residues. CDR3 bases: TGCGCCAGCAGCTCGTGGACAGGGGAGGCAGATACGCAGTATTTT. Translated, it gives CASSSWTGEADTQYF.

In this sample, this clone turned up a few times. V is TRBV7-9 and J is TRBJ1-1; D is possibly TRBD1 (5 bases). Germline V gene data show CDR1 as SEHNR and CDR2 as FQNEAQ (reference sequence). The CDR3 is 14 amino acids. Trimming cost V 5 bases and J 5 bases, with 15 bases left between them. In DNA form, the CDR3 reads TGTGCCAGCAGCCCACAGGTGGGGACGACTGAAGCTTTCTTT. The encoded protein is CASSPQVGTTEAFF. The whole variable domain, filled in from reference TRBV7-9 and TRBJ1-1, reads DTGVSQNPRHKITKRGQNVTFRCDPISEHNRLYWYRQTLGQGPEFLTYFQNEAQLEKSRLLSDRFSAERPKGSFSTLEIQRTEQGDSAMYLCASSPQVGTTEAFFGQGTRLTVV.

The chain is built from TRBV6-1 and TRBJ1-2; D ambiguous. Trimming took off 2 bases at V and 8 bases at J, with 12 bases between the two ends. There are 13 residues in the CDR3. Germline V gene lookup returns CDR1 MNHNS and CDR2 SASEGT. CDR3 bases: TGTGCCAGCAGTGAAAGGGTTCTAGGCGGCTACACCTTC. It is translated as CASSERVLGGYTF.

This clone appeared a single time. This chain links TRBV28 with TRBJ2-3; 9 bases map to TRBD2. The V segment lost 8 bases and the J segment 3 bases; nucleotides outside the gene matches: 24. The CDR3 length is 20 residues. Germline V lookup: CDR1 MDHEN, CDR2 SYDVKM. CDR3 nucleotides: TGTGCCAGCGACGGCCGTGGGGTAGCGGGAGTTTCTTCTCGTACAGATACGCAGTATTTT. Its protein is CASDGRGVAGVSSRTDTQYF.

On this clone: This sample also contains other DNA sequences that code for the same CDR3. The CDR3: CASSPPGGPYNEQFF. The CDR3 DNA reads as TGTGCCAGCTCACCCCCGGGGGGGCCCTACAATGAGCAGTTCTTC. The chain couples TRBV18 to TRBJ2-1; 8 bases are a match to TRBD2. The CDR3 sequence is 15 residues long. V shed 3 bases and J 2 bases; nucleotides not matched to a gene: 3. Germline V lookup: CDR1 KGHSH, CDR2 LQKENI.

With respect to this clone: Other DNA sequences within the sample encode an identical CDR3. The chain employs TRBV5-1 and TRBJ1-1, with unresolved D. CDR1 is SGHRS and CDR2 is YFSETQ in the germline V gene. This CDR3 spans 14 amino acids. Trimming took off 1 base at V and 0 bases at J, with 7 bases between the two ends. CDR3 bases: TGCGCCAGCAGCTTGAGCGCGGTGAACACTGAAGCTTTCTTT. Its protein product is CASSLSAVNTEAFF.

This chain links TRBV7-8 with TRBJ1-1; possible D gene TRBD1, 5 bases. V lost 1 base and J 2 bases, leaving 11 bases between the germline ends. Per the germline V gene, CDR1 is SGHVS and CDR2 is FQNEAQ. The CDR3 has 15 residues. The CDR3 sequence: CASSLEWQGNTEAFF. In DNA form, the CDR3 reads TGTGCCAGCAGCTTAGAATGGCAGGGAAACACTGAAGCTTTCTTT.

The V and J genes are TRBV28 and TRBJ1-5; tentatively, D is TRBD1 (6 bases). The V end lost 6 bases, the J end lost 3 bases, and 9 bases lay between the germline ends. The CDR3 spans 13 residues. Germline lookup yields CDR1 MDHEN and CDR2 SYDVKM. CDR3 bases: TGTGCCAGCAGAGGACAGATCAATCAGCCCCAGCATTTT. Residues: CASRGQINQPQHF. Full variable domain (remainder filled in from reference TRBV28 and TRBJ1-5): DVKVTQSSRYLVKRTGEKVFLECVQDMDHENMFWYRQDPGLGLRLIYFSYDVKMKEKGDIPEGYSVSREKKERFSLILESASTNQTSMYLCASRGQINQPQHFGDGTRLSIL.

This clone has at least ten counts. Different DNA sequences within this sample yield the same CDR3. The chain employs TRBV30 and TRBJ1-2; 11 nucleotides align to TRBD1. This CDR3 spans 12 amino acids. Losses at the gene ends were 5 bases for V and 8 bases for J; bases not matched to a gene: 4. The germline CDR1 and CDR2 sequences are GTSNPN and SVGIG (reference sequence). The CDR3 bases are TGTGCCTGGGGACAGGGGGCAGGGGGCTACACCTTC. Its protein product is CAWGQGAGGYTF.

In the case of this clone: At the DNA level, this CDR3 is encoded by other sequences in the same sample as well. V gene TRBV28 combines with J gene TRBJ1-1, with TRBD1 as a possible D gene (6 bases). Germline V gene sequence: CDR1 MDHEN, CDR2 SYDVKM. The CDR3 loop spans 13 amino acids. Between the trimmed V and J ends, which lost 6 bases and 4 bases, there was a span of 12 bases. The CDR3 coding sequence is TGTGCCAGCAGGGGGGGAGGGGGCACTGAAGCTTTCTTT. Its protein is CASRGGGGTEAFF.

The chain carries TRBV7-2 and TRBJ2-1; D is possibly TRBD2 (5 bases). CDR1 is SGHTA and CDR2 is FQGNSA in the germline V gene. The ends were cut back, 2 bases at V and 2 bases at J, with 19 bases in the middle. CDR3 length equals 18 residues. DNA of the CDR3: TGTGCCAGCAGCTTAAGGTCGGGTCGGAGCGGAGCCTACAATGAGCAGTTCTTC. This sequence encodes CASSLRSGRSGAYNEQFF. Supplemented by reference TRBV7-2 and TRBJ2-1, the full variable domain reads GAGVSQSPSNKVTEKGKDVELRCDPISGHTALYWYRQSLGQGLEFLIYFQGNSAPDKSGLPSDRFSAERTGGSVSTLTIQRTQQEDSAVYLCASSLRSGRSGAYNEQFFGPGTRLTVL.

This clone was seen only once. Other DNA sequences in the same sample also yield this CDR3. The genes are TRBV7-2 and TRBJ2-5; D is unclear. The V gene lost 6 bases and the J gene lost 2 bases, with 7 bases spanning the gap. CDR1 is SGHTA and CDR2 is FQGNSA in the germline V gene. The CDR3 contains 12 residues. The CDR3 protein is CASSFRQETQYF. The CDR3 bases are TGTGCCAGCAGTTTCCGGCAAGAGACCCAGTACTTC.

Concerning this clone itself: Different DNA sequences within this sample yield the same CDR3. For the CDR3, the DNA is TGTGCCAGCAGCTTAACCGGGGGAGGCTATGGCTACACCTTC. As protein: CASSLTGGGYGYTF. This chain connects TRBV7-3 to TRBJ1-2; D is possibly TRBD1 (5 bases). The germline V and J ends were trimmed by 0 bases and 4 bases, with 9 bases remaining between them. The CDR3 spans 14 residues. Germline values: CDR1 SGHTA, CDR2 FQGTGA.

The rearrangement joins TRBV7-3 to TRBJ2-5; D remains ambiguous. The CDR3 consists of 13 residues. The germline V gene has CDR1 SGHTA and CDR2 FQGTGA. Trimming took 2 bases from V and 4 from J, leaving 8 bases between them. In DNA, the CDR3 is TGTGCCAGCAGCTTAGCGGTCACAGAGACCCAGTACTTC. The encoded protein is CASSLAVTETQYF.

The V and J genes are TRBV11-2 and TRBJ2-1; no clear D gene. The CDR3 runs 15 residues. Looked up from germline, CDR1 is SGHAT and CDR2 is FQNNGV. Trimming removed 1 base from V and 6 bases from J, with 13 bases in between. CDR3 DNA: TGTGCCAGCAGCTTAGTCGAAGGTACGTCCAATGAGCAGTTCTTC. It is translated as CASSLVEGTSNEQFF. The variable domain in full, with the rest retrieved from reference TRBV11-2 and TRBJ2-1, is EAGVAQSPRYKIIEKRQSVAFWCNPISGHATLYWYQQILGQGPKLLIQFQNNGVVDDSQLPKDRFSAERLKGVDSTLKIQPAKLEDSAVYLCASSLVEGTSNEQFFGPGTRLTVL.

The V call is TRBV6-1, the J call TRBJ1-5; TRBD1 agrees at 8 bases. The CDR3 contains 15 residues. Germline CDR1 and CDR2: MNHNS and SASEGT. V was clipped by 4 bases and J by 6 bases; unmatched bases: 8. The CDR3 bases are TGTGCCAGCAGTGTACAGGGGGTTGGGGGTCAGCCCCAGCATTTT. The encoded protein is CASSVQGVGGQPQHF.